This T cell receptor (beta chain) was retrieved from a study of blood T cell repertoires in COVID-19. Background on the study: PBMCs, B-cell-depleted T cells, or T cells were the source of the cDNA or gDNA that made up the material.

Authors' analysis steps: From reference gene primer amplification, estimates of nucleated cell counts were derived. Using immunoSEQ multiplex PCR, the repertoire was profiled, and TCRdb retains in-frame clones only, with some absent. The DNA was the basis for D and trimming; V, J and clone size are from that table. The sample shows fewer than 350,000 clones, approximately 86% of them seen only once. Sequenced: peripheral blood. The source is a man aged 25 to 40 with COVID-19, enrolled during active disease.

The CDR3: CASSPSGPQTRIYGYTF. DNA of the CDR3: TGTGCCAGCAGCCCAAGTGGGCCCCAGACCAGGATATATGGCTACACCTTC. This chain uses TRBV7-9 with TRBJ1-2; D is ambiguous. The CDR3 spans 17 residues. The germline CDR1 and CDR2 sequences are SEHNR and FQNEAQ (reference sequence). Trimming cost V 5 bases and J 5 bases, with 24 bases left between them.